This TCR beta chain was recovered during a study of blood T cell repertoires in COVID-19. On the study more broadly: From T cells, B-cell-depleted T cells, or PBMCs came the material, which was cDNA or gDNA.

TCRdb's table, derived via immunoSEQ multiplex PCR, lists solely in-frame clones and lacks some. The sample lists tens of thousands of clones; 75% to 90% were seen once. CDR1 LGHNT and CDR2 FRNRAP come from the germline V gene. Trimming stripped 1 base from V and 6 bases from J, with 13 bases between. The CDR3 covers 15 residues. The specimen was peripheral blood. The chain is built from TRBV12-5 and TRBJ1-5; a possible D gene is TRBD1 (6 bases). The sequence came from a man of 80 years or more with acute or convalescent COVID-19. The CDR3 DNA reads TGTGCTAGTGGTTTGGGCCAGGGGAGTACTCAGCCCCAGCATTTT. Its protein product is CASGLGQGSTQPQHF.